One and the same sample provided the 26 T cell receptor beta chains below, sequenced in a study of T cell responses to AZD1222 COVID-19 vaccine. Repertoires were generated with immunoSEQ multiplex PCR, while TCRdb's copy carries only in-frame clones and drops some. The data show approximately 46,000 clones, 70% to 90% seen once. The specimen was peripheral blood, collected 28 days after the second AZD1222 dose. The receptor source for this set is an adult who received the AZD1222 COVID-19 vaccine.

This chain joins TRBV9 and TRBJ2-6; D is perhaps TRBD1 (5 bases). CDR1 and CDR2 from the germline V gene are SGDLS and YYNGEE. V was cut by 3 bases and J by 0 bases, with 13 bases left in between. The CDR3 has 17 amino acids. CDR3 coding DNA: TGTGCCAGCAGCGCCCGGACAACCCCCTCTGGGGCCAACGTCCTGACTTTC. Its protein is CASSARTTPSGANVLTF.

DNA for the CDR3: TGTGCCAGCAGTGAACGGACAGGTTGGGAGATCACAGATACGCAGTATTTT. Its translation is CASSERTGWEITDTQYF. V is TRBV6-1 and J is TRBJ2-3; 7 nucleotides agree with TRBD1. The germline V gene has CDR1 MNHNS and CDR2 SASEGT. Germline trimming cut 2 bases from V and 2 bases from J; bases unmatched to any gene: 10. The CDR3 covers 17 residues.

As to this clone: Other DNA sequences in this sample translate to the same CDR3. The chain employs TRBV5-1 and TRBJ1-6, with 10 bases aligning to TRBD1. Germline CDR1 and CDR2: SGHRS and YFSETQ. This CDR3 is built from 15 residues. Germline trimming cut 4 bases from V and 7 bases from J; bases unmatched to any gene: 5. CDR3 loop: CASSPPGQGNSPLHF. CDR3 in DNA: TGCGCCAGCAGCCCTCCGGGACAGGGGAATTCACCCCTCCACTTT.

The V gene is TRBV2, the J gene TRBJ2-2, with 8 positions matching TRBD1. The V and J ends lost 6 bases and 7 bases, in that order; junction bases with no gene match: 4. This CDR3 has 13 amino acids. The V gene's germline CDR1 is SNHLY and CDR2 FYNNEI. As DNA, the CDR3 is TGTGCCAGCAGCCTACAGGGGGACGGGGAGCTGTTTTTT. It is translated as CASSLQGDGELFF.

A single count supports this clone. This chain links TRBV5-4 with TRBJ2-7; maybe TRBD1 (8 bases). The CDR3 length is 15 residues. The germline CDR1 and CDR2 sequences are SGHNT and YYREEE (reference sequence). The V end lost 3 bases, the J end lost 3 bases, and 16 bases lay between the germline ends. This CDR3 reads CASSYRGGAYYEQYF. CDR3 bases: TGTGCCAGCAGCTACAGGGGGGGGGCGTACTACGAGCAGTACTTC.

The chain couples TRBV15 to TRBJ1-1; D not certain. V lost 6 bases to trimming and J lost 4 bases, with 12 bases between them. This CDR3 spans 13 amino acids. Germline assignment: CDR1 LNHNV and CDR2 YYDKDF (reference sequence). CDR3 loop: CATRSFRGTEAFF. The CDR3 DNA follows: TGTGCCACCAGAAGCTTCCGGGGCACTGAAGCTTTCTTT.

This rearrangement joins TRBV14 to TRBJ1-2; no definite D call. V was cut by 4 bases and J by 4 bases, with 10 bases left in between. The CDR3 is 13 residues long. Germline CDR1 and CDR2: SGHDN and FVKESK. The CDR3 loop reads CASSRTVLYGYTF. CDR3 DNA sequence: TGTGCCAGCAGCCGGACGGTCCTCTATGGCTACACCTTC. Drawing the rest from reference TRBV14 and TRBJ1-2, the complete variable domain is EAGVTQFPSHSVIEKGQTVTLRCDPISGHDNLYWYRRVMGKEIKFLLHFVKESKQDESGMPNNRFLAERTGGTYSTLKVQPAELEDSGVYFCASSRTVLYGYTFGSGTRLTVV.

The V and J genes are TRBV19 and TRBJ1-5, with D hard to call. The CDR3 extends over 14 amino acids. Trimming cost V 5 bases and J 3 bases, with 11 bases left between them. In germline, CDR1 is LNHDA, CDR2 SQIVND (reference sequence). The CDR3 DNA reads TGTGCCAGTAGTGCCATGGGATCCAATCAGCCCCAGCATTTT. Its translation: CASSAMGSNQPQHF.

The chain is built from TRBV2 and TRBJ2-2; 11 bases fit TRBD2. Unmatched junction bases numbered 4, after V lost 4 bases and J lost 6 bases. CDR3 size: 15 residues. Germline V lookup: CDR1 SNHLY, CDR2 FYNNEI. CDR3 protein: CASSGSGRAAGELFF. As DNA, the CDR3 is TGTGCCAGCAGTGGTAGCGGGAGGGCCGCCGGGGAGCTGTTTTTT.

The genes are TRBV9 and TRBJ1-5; D may be TRBD1 (6 bases). The CDR3 totals 13 residues. Germline V lookup: CDR1 SGDLS, CDR2 YYNGEE. V was pared by 0 bases and J by 9 bases, with 10 bases between. In nucleotides, the CDR3 is TGTGCCAGCAGCGTAGATGGGGGGCGGCCCCAGCATTTT. Translation: CASSVDGGRPQHF.

V usage is TRBV9 and J usage is TRBJ1-1; D uncertain. The CDR3 covers 14 residues. Germline CDR1 is SGDLS and CDR2 is YYNGEE. Trimming pared 3 bases from V and 0 bases from J, leaving 9 bases between. The CDR3 is CASSAVGLNTEAFF. CDR3 DNA sequence: TGTGCCAGCAGCGCCGTTGGACTGAACACTGAAGCTTTCTTT. The whole variable domain, remainder taken from reference TRBV9 and TRBJ1-1, is DSGVTQTPKHLITATGQRVTLRCSPRSGDLSVYWYQQSLDQGLQFLIQYYNGEERAKGNILERFSAQQFPDLHSELNLSSLELGDSALYFCASSAVGLNTEAFFGQGTRLTVV.

The chain uses TRBV7-2 and TRBJ1-5; TRBD1 might be the D (5 bases). The V gene's germline CDR1 is SGHTA and CDR2 FQGNSA. V lost 4 bases and J 7 bases, leaving 11 bases between the germline ends. There are 13 residues in the CDR3. CDR3 amino acids: CASSSGPSQPQHF. CDR3 bases: TGTGCCAGCAGCTCAGGGCCCTCCCAGCCCCAGCATTTT.

The chain joins TRBV9 to TRBJ2-3; TRBD2 matches at 7 bases. The CDR3 is made up of 17 amino acids. The germline V gene encodes CDR1 SGDLS and CDR2 YYNGEE. V dropped 0 bases and J dropped 0; count of bases not matched to a gene: 7. In DNA form, the CDR3 reads TGTGCCAGCAGCGTAGAGCGGAGCGGGGCTAGCACAGATACGCAGTATTTT. Its translation is CASSVERSGASTDTQYF.

CDR3 loop: CASSREYEQYF. CDR3 DNA: TGTGCCAGCAGCCGTGAATACGAGCAGTACTTC. The chain links TRBV6-5 to TRBJ2-7; D not resolved. V was clipped by 6 bases and J by 4 bases, with 7 bases between them. Looked up from germline, CDR1 is MNHEY and CDR2 is SVGAGI. This CDR3 spans 11 amino acids.

The chain combines TRBV5-1 with TRBJ2-6, with TRBD2 as a possible D gene (6 bases). CDR1 is SGHRS and CDR2 is YFSETQ in the germline V gene. The CDR3 has 15 residues. Trimming left V 2 bases short and J 9 bases short, with 15 bases between. The CDR3 region is CASSFGGGVGNVLTF. CDR3 DNA: TGCGCCAGCAGCTTCGGTGGAGGGGTGGGCAACGTCCTGACTTTC.

The J gene is TRBJ2-2, the V gene TRBV7-8; D is unclear. This CDR3 has 17 amino acids. V lost 2 bases and J lost 0, with 13 bases in between. Germline V gene sequence: CDR1 SGHVS, CDR2 FQNEAQ. CDR3 nucleotides: TGTGCCAGCAGCTTAAGTTACGCTAGTTCGAACACCGGGGAGCTGTTTTTT. It yields the protein CASSLSYASSNTGELFF.

The chain links TRBV29-1 to TRBJ2-5; 7 bases are a match to TRBD1. This CDR3 is 14 amino acids long. The V gene's germline CDR1 is SQVTM and CDR2 ANQGSEA. The V and J ends lost 1 base and 5 bases, in that order; junction bases with no gene match: 7. CDR3 residues: CSVEAVDRAETQYF. The DNA of the CDR3 is TGCAGCGTTGAAGCCGTAGACAGGGCGGAGACCCAGTACTTC.

The genes are TRBV9 and TRBJ2-1; perhaps D is TRBD1 or TRBD2 (5 bases each). This CDR3 region has 13 residues. Trimming removed 7 bases at V and 7 bases at J, with 15 bases between. The germline V gene has CDR1 SGDLS and CDR2 YYNGEE. CDR3 DNA: TGTGCCAGCGGGGGTGAGCGCGGAAATGAGCAGTTCTTC. Its translation: CASGGERGNEQFF.

V and J are TRBV2 and TRBJ2-1; D is ambiguous. Trimming took off 3 bases at V and 2 bases at J, with 5 bases between the two ends. The germline CDR1 and CDR2 sequences are SNHLY and FYNNEI. The CDR3 contains 13 residues. CDR3 nucleotide sequence: TGTGCCAGCAGTGACCCCCCCTACAATGAGCAGTTCTTC. This translates into CASSDPPYNEQFF.

The chain uses TRBV29-1 and TRBJ2-3; D is possibly TRBD2 (7 bases). Trimming stripped 3 bases from V and 2 bases from J, with 15 bases between. The CDR3 consists of 15 residues. Germline CDR1 SQVTM, CDR2 ANQGSEA. The CDR3 nucleotides read TGCAGCGTTGAGAACAGGGAGGGATACACAGATACGCAGTATTTT. Translated: CSVENREGYTDTQYF.

The chain couples TRBV27 to TRBJ2-7; tentatively, D is TRBD1 (6 bases). Trimming shortened V by 0 bases and J by 11 bases, and 11 bases separated the two germline ends. The germline CDR1 and CDR2 sequences are MNHEY and SMNVEV (reference sequence). This CDR3 is 12 amino acids long. CDR3 protein: CASSLSGRGEYF. The CDR3 DNA sequence: TGTGCCAGCAGTTTATCTGGCAGGGGAGAGTACTTC.

A single count supports this clone. The rearrangement joins TRBV18 to TRBJ1-1; 7 nucleotides align to TRBD1. Germline CDR1 and CDR2: KGHSH and LQKENI. The ends lost 3 bases at V and 5 bases at J; junction bases unmatched: 6. The CDR3 covers 14 residues. The CDR3 nucleotides read TGTGCCAGCTCACCTTATACAGGGGAGACTGAAGCTTTCTTT. Residues: CASSPYTGETEAFF. The variable domain in full, with the rest retrieved from reference TRBV18 and TRBJ1-1, is NAGVMQNPRHLVRRRGQEARLRCSPMKGHSHVYWYRQLPEEGLKFMVYLQKENIIDESGMPKERFSAEFPKEGPSILRIQQVVRGDSAAYFCASSPYTGETEAFFGQGTRLTVV.

The chain couples TRBV4-1 to TRBJ2-5, with TRBD2 identical over 15 bases. J was trimmed by 9 bases and V by 4 bases; bases with no gene match: 12. The CDR3 contains 17 residues. In germline, CDR1 is MGHRA, CDR2 YSYEKL. This CDR3 is CASSPFPAGLAGGSQYF. As DNA, the CDR3 is TGCGCCAGCAGCCCCTTCCCGGCGGGACTAGCGGGAGGTTCCCAGTACTTC.

This chain links TRBV7-9 with TRBJ1-4; D may be TRBD1 (6 bases). The length of the CDR3 is 17 residues. V lost 3 bases and J 2 bases, leaving 16 bases between the germline ends. CDR1 and CDR2 from the germline V gene are SEHNR and FQNEAQ (reference sequence). CDR3 in amino acids: CASSFGLQGNTNEKLFF. Written as DNA, the CDR3 is TGTGCCAGCAGCTTTGGTCTGCAGGGGAATACTAATGAAAAACTGTTTTTT.

V and J are TRBV3-1 (or the pseudogene TRBV3-2) and TRBJ2-1; 10 positions agree with TRBD2. CDR1 and CDR2 from the germline V gene are LGHDT and YNNKEL (reference sequence). CDR3 length: 15 amino acids. V lost 5 bases to trimming and J lost 8 bases; unmatched junction nucleotides: 9. DNA for the CDR3: TGTGCCAGCAGCTCCGGGACTAGCGACCTCGATGAGCAGTTCTTC. Protein sequence: CASSSGTSDLDEQFF.

V usage is TRBV5-4 and J usage is TRBJ2-1; 10 bases are shared with TRBD2. V shed 4 bases and J 9 bases; nucleotides not matched to a gene: 13. The CDR3 runs to 16 residues. Germline CDR1 SGHNT, CDR2 YYREEE (reference sequence). In DNA form, the CDR3 reads TGTGCCAGCAGCCCGAGAGCTAGCGGGAGTGGGAGTGAGCAGTTCTTC. It yields the protein CASSPRASGSGSEQFF.